The sequence of this T cell receptor beta chain was determined in a study of T cells in Graves' hyperthyroidism and ophthalmopathy. This clonotype was seen at least ten times. RNA transcripts yielded amplified TCR beta CDR3 regions. First-round RT-PCR targeting the TCR CDR3 was performed with the HTBI primer set. TCRdb itself ran the multiplex PCR reads through MiXCR, one entry per CDR3 protein. The table has fewer than 500,000 distinct CDR3 sequences, around 13% seen once. Looked up from germline, CDR1 is SEHNR and CDR2 is FQNEAQ (reference sequence). V was pared by 5 bases and J by 1 base, with 15 bases between. This CDR3 has 15 amino acids.

V is TRBV7-9 and J is TRBJ2-7; D is undetermined. The receptor was isolated from a woman younger than 45 with Graves' ophthalmopathy. The sequenced material came from blood. The CDR3 loop reads CASSTIKGMSYEQYF. For the CDR3, the DNA is TGTGCCAGCAGCACAATTAAGGGTATGTCCTACGAGCAGTACTTC. The whole variable domain, filled in from reference TRBV7-9 and TRBJ2-7, reads DTGVSQNPRHKITKRGQNVTFRCDPISEHNRLYWYRQTLGQGPEFLTYFQNEAQLEKSRLLSDRFSAERPKGSFSTLEIQRTEQGDSAMYLCASSTIKGMSYEQYFGPGTRLTVT.